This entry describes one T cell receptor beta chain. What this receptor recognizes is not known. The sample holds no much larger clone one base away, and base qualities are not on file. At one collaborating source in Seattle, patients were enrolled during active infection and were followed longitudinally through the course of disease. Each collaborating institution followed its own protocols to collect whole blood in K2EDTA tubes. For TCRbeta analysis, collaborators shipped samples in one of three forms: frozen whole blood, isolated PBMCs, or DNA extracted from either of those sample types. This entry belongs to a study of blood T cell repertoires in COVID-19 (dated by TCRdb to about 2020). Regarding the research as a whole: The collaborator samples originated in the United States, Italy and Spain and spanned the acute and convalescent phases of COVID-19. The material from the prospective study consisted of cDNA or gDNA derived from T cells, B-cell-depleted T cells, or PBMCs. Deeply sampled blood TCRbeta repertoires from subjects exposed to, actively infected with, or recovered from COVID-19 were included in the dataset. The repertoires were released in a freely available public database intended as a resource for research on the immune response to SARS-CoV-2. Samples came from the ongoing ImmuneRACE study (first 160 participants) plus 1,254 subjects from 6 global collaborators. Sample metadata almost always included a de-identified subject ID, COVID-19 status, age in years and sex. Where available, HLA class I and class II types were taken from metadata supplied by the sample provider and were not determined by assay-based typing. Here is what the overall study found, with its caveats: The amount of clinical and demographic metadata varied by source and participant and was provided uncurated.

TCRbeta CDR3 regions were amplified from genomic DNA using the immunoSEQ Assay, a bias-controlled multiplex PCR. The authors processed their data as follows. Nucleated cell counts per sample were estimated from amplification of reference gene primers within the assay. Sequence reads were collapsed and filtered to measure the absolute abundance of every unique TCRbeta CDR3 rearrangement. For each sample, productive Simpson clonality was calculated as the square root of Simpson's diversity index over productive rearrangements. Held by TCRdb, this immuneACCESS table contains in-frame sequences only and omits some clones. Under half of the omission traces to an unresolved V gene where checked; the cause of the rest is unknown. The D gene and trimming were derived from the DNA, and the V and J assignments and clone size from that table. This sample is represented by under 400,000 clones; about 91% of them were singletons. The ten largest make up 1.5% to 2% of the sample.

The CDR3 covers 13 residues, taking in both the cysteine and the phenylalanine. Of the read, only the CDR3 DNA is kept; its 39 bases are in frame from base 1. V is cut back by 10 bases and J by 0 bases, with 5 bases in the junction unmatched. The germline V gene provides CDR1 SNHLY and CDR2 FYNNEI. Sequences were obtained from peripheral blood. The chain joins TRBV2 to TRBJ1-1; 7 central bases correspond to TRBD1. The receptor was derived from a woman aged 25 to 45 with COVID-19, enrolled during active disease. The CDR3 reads CATHRGLNTEAFF. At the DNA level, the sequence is TGTGCCACACACAGGGGCCTGAACACTGAAGCTTTCTTT.